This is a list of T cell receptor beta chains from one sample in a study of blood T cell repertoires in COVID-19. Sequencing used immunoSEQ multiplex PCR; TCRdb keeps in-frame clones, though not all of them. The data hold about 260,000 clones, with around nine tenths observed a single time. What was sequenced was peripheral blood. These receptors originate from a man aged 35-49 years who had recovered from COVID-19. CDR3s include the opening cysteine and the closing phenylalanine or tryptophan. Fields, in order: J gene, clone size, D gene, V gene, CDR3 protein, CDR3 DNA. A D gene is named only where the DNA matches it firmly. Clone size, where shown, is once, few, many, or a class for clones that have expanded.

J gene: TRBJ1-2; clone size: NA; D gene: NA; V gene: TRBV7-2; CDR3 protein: CASSLTGASGYTF; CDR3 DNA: TGTGCCAGCAGCTTGACAGGCGCCTCTGGCTACACCTTC
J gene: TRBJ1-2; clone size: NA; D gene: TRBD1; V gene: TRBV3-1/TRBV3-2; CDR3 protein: CASRGTGEGYTF; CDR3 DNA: TGTGCCAGCAGGGGCACAGGGGAGGGCTACACCTTC
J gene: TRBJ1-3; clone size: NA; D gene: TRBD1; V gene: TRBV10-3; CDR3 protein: CAINDPTGTGNTIYF; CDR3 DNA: TGTGCCATCAATGACCCGACAGGGACTGGAAACACCATATATTTT
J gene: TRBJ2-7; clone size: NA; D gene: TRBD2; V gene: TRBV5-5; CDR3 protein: CASSREAAGTYEQYF; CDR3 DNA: TGTGCCAGCAGCCGGGAGGCAGCGGGGACCTACGAGCAGTACTTC
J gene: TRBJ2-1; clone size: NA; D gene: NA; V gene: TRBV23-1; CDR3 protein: CASSPTFNAYNEQFF; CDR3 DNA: TGCGCCAGCAGTCCTACTTTCAATGCCTACAATGAGCAGTTCTTC
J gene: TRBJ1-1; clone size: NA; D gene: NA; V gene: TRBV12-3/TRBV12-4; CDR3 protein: CASSFRGETEAFF; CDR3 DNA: TGTGCCAGCAGTTTCAGGGGCGAGACTGAAGCTTTCTTT
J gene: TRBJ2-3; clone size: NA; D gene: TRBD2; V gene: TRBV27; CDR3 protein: CASRHLLAGVTDTQYF; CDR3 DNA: TGTGCCAGCAGACATCTTCTAGCGGGAGTCACAGATACGCAGTATTTT
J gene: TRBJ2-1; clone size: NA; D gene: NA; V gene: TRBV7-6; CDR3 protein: CASSLGGDEQFF; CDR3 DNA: TGTGCCAGCAGTCTTGGCGGCGATGAGCAGTTCTTC
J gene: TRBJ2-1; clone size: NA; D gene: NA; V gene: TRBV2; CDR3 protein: CASKGGTNHNEQFF; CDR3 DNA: TGTGCCAGCAAAGGGGGGACTAACCACAATGAGCAGTTCTTC
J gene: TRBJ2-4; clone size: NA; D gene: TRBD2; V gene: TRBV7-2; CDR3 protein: CASSSRTSGSAKNIQYF; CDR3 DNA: TGTGCCAGCAGCTCTCGGACTAGCGGGAGTGCCAAAAACATTCAGTACTTC
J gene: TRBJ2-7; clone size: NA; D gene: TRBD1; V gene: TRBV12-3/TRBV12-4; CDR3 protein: CASSRQGYEQYF; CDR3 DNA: TGTGCCAGCAGTCGACAGGGCTACGAGCAGTACTTC
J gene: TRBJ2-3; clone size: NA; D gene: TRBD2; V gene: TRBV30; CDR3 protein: CAWSHLAETTDTQYF; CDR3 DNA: TGTGCCTGGAGTCACCTAGCGGAGACCACAGATACGCAGTATTTT
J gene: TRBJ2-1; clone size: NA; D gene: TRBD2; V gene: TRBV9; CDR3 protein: CASSVGASGRYNEQFF; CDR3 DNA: TGTGCCAGCAGCGTAGGGGCTAGCGGGAGGTACAATGAGCAGTTCTTC
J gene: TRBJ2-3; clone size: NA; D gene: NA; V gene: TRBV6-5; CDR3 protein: CASGRGTPDTQYF; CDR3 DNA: TGTGCCAGCGGGAGGGGGACCCCAGATACGCAGTATTTT
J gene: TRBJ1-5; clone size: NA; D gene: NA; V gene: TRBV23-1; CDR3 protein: CASSQLTDQPQHF; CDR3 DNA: TGCGCCAGCAGTCAACTGACAGATCAGCCCCAGCATTTT
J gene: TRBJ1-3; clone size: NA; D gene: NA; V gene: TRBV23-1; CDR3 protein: CASSHLIYPGGGSFSGNTIYF; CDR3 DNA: TGCGCCAGCAGTCACCTTATCTATCCGGGAGGGGGGAGTTTCTCTGGAAACACCATATATTTT
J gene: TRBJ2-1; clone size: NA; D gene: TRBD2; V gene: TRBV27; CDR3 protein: CASRLSGSSYNEQFF; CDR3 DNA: TGTGCCAGCAGACTTAGCGGGAGCTCCTACAATGAGCAGTTCTTC
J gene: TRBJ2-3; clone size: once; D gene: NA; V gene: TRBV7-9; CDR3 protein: CASSTLRRGRGDTQYF; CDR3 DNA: TGTGCCAGCAGCACCCTCCGGCGGGGCCGGGGAGATACGCAGTATTTT
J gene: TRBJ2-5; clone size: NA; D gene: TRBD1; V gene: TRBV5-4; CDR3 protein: CASTLGTGQGQETQYF; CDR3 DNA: TGTGCCAGCACCTTGGGTACGGGACAGGGACAAGAGACCCAGTACTTC
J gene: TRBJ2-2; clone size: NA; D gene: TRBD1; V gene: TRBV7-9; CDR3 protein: CASSLQGAGTGELFF; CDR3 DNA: TGTGCCAGCAGCTTACAGGGGGCCGGCACCGGGGAGCTGTTTTTT
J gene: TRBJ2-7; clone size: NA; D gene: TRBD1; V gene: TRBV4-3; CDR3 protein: CASSQVRGTGGYEQYF; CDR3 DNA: TGCGCCAGCAGTCAGGTTAGGGGGACAGGGGGCTACGAGCAGTACTTC
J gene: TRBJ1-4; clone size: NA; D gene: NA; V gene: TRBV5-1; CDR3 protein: CASSFEGRSHEKLFF; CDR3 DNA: TGCGCCAGCAGCTTTGAGGGGAGGTCGCATGAAAAACTGTTTTTT
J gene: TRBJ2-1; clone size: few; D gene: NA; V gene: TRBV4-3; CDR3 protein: CASSQGLRNEQFF; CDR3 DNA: TGCGCCAGCAGCCAAGGCCTCAGGAATGAGCAGTTCTTC
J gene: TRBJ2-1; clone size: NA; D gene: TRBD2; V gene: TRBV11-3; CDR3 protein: CASSFGRVDNEQFF; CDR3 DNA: TGTGCCAGCAGCTTCGGGAGGGTGGACAATGAGCAGTTCTTC
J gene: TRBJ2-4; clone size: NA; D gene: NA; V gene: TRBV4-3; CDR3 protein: CASSQDLVGVAKNIQYF; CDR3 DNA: TGCGCCAGCAGCCAAGATCTCGTGGGAGTAGCCAAAAACATTCAGTACTTC
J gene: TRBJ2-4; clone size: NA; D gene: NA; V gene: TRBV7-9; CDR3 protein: CASSLGTTAKNIQYF; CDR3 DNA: TGTGCCAGCAGCTTAGGGACTACGGCCAAAAACATTCAGTACTTC
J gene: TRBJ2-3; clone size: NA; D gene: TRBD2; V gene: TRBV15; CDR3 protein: CATSSRGGRDTQYF; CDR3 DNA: TGTGCCACCAGCAGCCGGGGGGGCCGAGATACGCAGTATTTT
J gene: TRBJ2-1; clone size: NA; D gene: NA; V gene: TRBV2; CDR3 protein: CASSGGGLNEQFF; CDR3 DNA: TGTGCCAGCAGTGGGGGGGGGCTTAATGAGCAGTTCTTC
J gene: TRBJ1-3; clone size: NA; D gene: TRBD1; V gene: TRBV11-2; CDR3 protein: CASSRGQGSGNTIYF; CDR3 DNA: TGTGCCAGCAGCCGCGGACAGGGGAGTGGAAACACCATATATTTT
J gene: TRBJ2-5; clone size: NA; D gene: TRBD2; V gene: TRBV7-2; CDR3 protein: CASSLGPSGALQETQYF; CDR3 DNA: TGTGCCAGCAGCTTAGGGCCTAGCGGAGCCCTCCAAGAGACCCAGTACTTC